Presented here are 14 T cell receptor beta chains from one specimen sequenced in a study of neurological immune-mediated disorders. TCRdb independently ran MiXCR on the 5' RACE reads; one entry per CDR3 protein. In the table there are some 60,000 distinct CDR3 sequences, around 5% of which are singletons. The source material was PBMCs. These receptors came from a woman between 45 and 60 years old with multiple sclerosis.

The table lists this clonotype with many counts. The CDR3 nucleotides are TGCAGTGCTAGAGTCCTTAACTGGGGGGAAGGATATGGCTACACCTTC. The encoded protein is CSARVLNWGEGYGYTF. This sequence joins TRBV20-1 and TRBJ1-2; D is perhaps TRBD1 (5 bases). Per germline, CDR1 DFQATT and CDR2 SNEGSKA (reference sequence). This CDR3 region has 16 residues. V was cut by 1 base and J by 5 bases, with 20 bases left in between.

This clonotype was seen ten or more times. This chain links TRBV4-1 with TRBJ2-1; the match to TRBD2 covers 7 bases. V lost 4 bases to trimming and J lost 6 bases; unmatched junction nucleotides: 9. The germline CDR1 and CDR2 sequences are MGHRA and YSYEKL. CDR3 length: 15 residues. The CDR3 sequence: CASSLGGITVNEQFF. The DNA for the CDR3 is TGCGCCAGCAGCCTCGGGGGGATAACAGTCAATGAGCAGTTCTTC.

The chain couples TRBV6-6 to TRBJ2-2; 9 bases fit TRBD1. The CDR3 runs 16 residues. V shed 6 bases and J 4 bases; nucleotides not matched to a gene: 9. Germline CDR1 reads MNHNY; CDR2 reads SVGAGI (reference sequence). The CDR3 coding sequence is TGTGCCAGCAGAACCTCCGGGACAGGGCCCACCGGGGAGCTGTTTTTT. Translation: CASRTSGTGPTGELFF.

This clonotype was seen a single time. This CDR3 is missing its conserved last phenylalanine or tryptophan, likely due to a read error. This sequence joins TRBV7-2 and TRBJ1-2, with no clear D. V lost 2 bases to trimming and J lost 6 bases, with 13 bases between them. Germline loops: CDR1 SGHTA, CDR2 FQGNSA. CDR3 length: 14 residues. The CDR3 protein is CASSLRGEADGYTC. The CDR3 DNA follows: TGTGCCAGCAGCTTACGCGGGGAAGCGGATGGCTACACCTGC.

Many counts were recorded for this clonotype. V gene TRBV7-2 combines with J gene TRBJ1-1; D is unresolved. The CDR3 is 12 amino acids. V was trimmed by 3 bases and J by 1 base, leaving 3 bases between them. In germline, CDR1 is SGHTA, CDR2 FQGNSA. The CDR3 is CASSFPNTEAFF. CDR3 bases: TGTGCCAGCAGCTTTCCGAACACTGAAGCTTTCTTT. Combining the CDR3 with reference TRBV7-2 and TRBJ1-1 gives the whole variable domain GAGVSQSPSNKVTEKGKDVELRCDPISGHTALYWYRQSLGQGLEFLIYFQGNSAPDKSGLPSDRFSAERTGGSVSTLTIQRTQQEDSAVYLCASSFPNTEAFFGQGTRLTVV.

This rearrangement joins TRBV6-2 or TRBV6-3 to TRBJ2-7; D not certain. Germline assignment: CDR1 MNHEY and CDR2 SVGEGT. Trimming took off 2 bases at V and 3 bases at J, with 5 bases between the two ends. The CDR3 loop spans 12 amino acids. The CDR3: CASSYRNYEQYF. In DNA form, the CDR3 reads TGTGCCAGCAGTTACCGGAACTACGAGCAGTACTTC.

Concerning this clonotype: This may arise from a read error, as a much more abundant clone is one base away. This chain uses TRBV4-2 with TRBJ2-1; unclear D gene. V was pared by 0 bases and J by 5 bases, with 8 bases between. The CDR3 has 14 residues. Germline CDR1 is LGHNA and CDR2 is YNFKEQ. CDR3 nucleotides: TGTGCCAGCAGCCAAGACTCAAAGAACAATGAGCAGTTCTTC. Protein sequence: CASSQDSKNNEQFF.

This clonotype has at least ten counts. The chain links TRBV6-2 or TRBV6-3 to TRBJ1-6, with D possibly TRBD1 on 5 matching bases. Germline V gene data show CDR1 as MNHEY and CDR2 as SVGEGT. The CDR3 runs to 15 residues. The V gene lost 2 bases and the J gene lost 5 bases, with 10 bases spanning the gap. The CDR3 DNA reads TGTGCCAGCAGTTACGGGGCAGACGATAATTCACCCCTCCACTTT. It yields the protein CASSYGADDNSPLHF.

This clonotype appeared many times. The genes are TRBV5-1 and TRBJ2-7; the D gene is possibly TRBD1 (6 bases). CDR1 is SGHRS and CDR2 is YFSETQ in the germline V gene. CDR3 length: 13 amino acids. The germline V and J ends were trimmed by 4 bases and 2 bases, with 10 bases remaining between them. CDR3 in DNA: TGCGCCAGCAGCGCCCGGACAGCCTACGAGCAGTACTTC. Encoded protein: CASSARTAYEQYF.

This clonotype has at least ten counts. The DNA for the CDR3 is TGTGCCAGCAGTTTTTTGACTAGCCAAGAGACCCAGTACTTC. It translates to CASSFLTSQETQYF. The chain uses TRBV12-3 or TRBV12-4 and TRBJ2-5; a possible D gene is TRBD2 (6 bases). The V and J ends lost 3 bases and 1 base respectively, with 9 bases between them. The CDR3 extends over 14 amino acids.

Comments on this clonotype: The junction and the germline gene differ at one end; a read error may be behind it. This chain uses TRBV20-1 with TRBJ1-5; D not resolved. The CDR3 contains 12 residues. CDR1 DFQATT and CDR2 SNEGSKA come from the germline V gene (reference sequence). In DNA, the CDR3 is TGCAGTGCTAGAGATTATGGTCAGCCCCAGAATTTT. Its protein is CSARDYGQPQNF.

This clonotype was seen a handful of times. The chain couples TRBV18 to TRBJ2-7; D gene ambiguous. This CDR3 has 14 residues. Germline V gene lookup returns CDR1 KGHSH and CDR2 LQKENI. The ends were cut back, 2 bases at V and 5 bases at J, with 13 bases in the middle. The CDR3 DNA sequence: TGTGCCAGCTCACCATCACCATCTGGGCACGAGCAGTACTTC. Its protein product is CASSPSPSGHEQYF.

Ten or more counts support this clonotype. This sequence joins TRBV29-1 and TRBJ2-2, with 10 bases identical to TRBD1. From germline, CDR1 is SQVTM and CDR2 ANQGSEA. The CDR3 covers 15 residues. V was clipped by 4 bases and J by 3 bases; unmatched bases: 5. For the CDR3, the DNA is TGCAGCGTTGGACAGGGGGCCAGCGACACCGGGGAGCTGTTTTTT. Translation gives CSVGQGASDTGELFF.

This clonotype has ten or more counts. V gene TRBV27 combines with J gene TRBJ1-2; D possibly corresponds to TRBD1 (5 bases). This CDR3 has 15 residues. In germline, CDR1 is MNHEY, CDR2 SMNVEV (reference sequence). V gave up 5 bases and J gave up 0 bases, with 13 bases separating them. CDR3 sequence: CASSPWLGANYGYTF. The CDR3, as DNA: TGTGCCAGCAGTCCGTGGCTGGGGGCTAACTATGGCTACACCTTC.